This T cell receptor (beta chain) is from a study of T cells after yellow fever vaccination. Study-wide results and limits: High-abundance clonotypes from the bulk population could contaminate FACS-sorted repertoires.

About this clonotype itself: Its antigen is as yet unknown.

This CDR3 spans 14 amino acids. V was trimmed by 1 base and J by 6 bases, leaving 11 bases between them. The germline V gene has CDR1 SGHAT and CDR2 FQNNGV. Production of TCR cDNA was by 5'RACE template switching, which also added a universal primer site and UMIs. TCRdb itself ran the 5' RACE reads through MiXCR, one entry per CDR3 protein. The sample includes about 260,000 distinct CDR3 sequences, roughly 3.7% seen only once; the top ten take 15% to 20%. This TCR derives from a man younger than 35 who received the YFV17D yellow fever vaccine. Source: PBMCs, taken 15 days after the yellow fever booster vaccination. The chain links TRBV11-2 to TRBJ2-3, with a tentative D call TRBD2 (7 bases). The CDR3 loop is CASSLAGGRDTQYF. For the CDR3, the DNA is TGTGCCAGCAGCTTAGCGGGGGGCCGGGATACGCAGTATTTT.